Included here is one T cell receptor (beta chain) sequence, with context. Antigen specificity is unknown. V lost 0 bases and J 2 bases, leaving 8 bases between the germline ends. Germline CDR1 is SQVTM and CDR2 is ANQGSEA. CDR3 length: 14 amino acids. MiXCR, applied by TCRdb to the reads, yields one record per CDR3 protein. The repertoire includes about 360,000 distinct CDR3 sequences, around 18% of them detected once, and 8.7% sits in the top ten. This record belongs to a study of T cell repertoires in cytomegalovirus infection. Study-wide findings and caveats: Of the TCR beta families, the public ones yielded a cumulative frequency that identified carriers of CMV plus the relevant HLA.

This chain connects TRBV29-1 to TRBJ2-1; D unresolved. This TCR was sampled from a human donor in good health (CMV status not recorded). Some clones in this sample may be carry-over from other donors' samples. Material: PBMCs. DNA for the CDR3: TGCAGCGTTGAAGAAGCTACAACCTACAATGAGCAGTTCTTC. This sequence encodes CSVEEATTYNEQFF.